This TCR beta chain was recorded in a study of radiotherapy plus CTLA-4 blockade in lung cancer. Study-level information: Objective responses arose in over 15% of patients, and 25% to 35% experienced disease control. Notes on the study in general: In blood, after radiotherapy plus ipilimumab, tumor-derived TCR clones expanded. Early blood T cell clone dynamics reportedly forecast response best, with interferon-beta.

Details on this clone: The antigen is not known.

The repertoire was sequenced with immunoSEQ multiplex PCR; TCRdb's copy has only in-frame clones and lacks some. Counted here are 80,000 to 95,000 clones, roughly 80% occurring once; the ten biggest clones make up 0.82%. The V end was cut by 1 base, the J end by 2 bases, with 10 bases between. Germline V gene sequence: CDR1 SGHRS, CDR2 YFSETQ. The CDR3 sequence is 14 residues long. Focal radiation plus CTLA-4 blockade with ipilimumab was given to patients with chemo-refractory metastatic non-small-cell lung cancer. The sequence was obtained from a human donor with non-small cell lung cancer who had stable disease on radiotherapy plus ipilimumab. This specimen was peripheral blood, taken from a patient treated with radiotherapy plus ipilimumab. This chain joins TRBV5-1 and TRBJ2-7, with D perhaps matching TRBD1 (5 bases). The CDR3 region has the DNA TGCGCCAGCAGCTTGTCAGGGCCCCCCTACGAGCAGTACTTC. Translating it yields CASSLSGPPYEQYF. The entire variable domain, with the rest obtained from reference TRBV5-1 and TRBJ2-7, is as follows: KAGVTQTPRYLIKTRGQQVTLSCSPISGHRSVSWYQQTPGQGLQFLFEYFSETQRNKGNFPGRFSGRQFSNSRSEMNVSTLELGDSALYLCASSLSGPPYEQYFGPGTRLTVT.